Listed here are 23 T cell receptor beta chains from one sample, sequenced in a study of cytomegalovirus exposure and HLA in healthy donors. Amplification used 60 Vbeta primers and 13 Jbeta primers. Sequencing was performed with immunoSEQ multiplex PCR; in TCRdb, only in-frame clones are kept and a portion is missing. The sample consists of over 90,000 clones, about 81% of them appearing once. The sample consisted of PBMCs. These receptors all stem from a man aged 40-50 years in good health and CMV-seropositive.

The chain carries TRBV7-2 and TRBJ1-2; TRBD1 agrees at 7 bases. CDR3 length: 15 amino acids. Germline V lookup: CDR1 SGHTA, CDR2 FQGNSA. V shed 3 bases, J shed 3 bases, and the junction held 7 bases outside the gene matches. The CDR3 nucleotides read TGTGCCAGCAGCTTTGCGTCAGACAGGGACTATGGCTACACCTTC. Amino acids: CASSFASDRDYGYTF.

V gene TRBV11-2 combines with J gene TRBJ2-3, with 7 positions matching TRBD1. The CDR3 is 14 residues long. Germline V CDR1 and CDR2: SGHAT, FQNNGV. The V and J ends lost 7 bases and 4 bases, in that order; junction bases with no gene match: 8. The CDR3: CASTLQGPPDTQYF. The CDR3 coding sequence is TGTGCCAGCACTCTACAGGGGCCCCCAGATACGCAGTATTTT. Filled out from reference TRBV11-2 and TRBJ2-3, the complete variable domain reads EAGVAQSPRYKIIEKRQSVAFWCNPISGHATLYWYQQILGQGPKLLIQFQNNGVVDDSQLPKDRFSAERLKGVDSTLKIQPAKLEDSAVYLCASTLQGPPDTQYFGPGTRLTVL.

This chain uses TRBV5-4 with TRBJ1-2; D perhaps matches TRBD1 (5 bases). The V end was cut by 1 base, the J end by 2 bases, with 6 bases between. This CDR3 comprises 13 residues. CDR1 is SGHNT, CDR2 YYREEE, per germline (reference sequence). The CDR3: CASSLPGNYGYTF. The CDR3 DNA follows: TGTGCCAGCAGCTTGCCAGGGAACTATGGCTACACCTTC.

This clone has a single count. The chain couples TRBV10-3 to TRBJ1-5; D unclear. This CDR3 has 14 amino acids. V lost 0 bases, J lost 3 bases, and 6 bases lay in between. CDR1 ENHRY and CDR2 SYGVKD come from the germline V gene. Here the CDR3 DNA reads TGTGCCATCAGTGAGTCAACTCCCAATCAGCCCCAGCATTTT. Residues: CAISESTPNQPQHF.

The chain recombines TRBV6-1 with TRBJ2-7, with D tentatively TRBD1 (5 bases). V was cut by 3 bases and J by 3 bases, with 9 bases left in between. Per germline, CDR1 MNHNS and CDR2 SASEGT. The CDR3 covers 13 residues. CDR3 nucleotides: TGTGCCAGCAGTGAGGTAGGGGTCTACGAGCAGTACTTC. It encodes CASSEVGVYEQYF.

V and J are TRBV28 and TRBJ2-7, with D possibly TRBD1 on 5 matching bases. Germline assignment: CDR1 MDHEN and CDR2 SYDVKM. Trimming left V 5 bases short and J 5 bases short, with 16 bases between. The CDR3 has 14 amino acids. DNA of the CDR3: TGTGCCAGCAGTCCCCGACAGCCAAGAAACGAGCAGTACTTC. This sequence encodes CASSPRQPRNEQYF.

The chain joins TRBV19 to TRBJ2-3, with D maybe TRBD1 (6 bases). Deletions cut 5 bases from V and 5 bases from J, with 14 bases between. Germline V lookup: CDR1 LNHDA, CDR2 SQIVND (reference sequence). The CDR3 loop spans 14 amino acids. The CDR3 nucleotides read TGTGCCAGTAGTTCGCAACTCAGGGGAGATACGCAGTATTTT. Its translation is CASSSQLRGDTQYF.

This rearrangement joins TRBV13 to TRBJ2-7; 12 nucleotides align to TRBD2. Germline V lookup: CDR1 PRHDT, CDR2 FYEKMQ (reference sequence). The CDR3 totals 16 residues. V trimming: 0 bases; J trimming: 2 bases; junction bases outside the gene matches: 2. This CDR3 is CASSLGTSGGTYEQYF. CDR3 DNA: TGTGCCAGCAGCTTAGGTACTAGCGGGGGGACCTACGAGCAGTACTTC.

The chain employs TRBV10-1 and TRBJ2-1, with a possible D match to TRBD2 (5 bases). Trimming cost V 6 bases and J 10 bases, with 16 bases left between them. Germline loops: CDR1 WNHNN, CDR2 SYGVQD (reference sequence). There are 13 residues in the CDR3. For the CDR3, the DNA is TGCGCCAGCAGGGCCGGGGAAACTGGGGAGCAGTTCTTC. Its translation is CASRAGETGEQFF.

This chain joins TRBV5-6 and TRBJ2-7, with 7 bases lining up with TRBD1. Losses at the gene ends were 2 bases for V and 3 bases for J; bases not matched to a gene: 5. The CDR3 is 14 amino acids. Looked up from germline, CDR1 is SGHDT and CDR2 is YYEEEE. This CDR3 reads CASSFPGQRYEQYF. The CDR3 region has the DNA TGTGCCAGCAGCTTTCCGGGACAGCGCTACGAGCAGTACTTC.

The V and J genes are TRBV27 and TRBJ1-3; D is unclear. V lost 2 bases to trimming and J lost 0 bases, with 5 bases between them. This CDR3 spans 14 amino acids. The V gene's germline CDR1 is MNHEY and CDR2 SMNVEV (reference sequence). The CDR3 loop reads CASSLEASGNTIYF. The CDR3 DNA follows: TGTGCCAGCAGTTTAGAGGCCTCTGGAAACACCATATATTTT.

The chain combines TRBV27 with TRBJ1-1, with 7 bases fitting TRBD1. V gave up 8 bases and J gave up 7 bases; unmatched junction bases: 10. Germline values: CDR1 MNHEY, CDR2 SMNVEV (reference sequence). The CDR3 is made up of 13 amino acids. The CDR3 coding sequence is TGTGCCAGCGTGGACAGGTCGAACGGTGAAGCTTTCTTT. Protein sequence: CASVDRSNGEAFF.

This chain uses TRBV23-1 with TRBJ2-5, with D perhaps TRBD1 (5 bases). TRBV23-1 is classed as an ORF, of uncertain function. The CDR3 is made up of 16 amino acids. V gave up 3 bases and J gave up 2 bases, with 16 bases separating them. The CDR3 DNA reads TGCGCCAGCAGTCACAGCCTCGACAGAAATCAAGAGACCCAGTACTTC. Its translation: CASSHSLDRNQETQYF.

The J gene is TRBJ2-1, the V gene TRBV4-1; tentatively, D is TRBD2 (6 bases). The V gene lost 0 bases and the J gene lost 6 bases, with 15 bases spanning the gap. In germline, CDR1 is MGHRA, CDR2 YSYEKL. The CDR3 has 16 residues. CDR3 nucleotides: TGCGCCAGCAGCCAAGAGTCGCTGCGCGGGACCAATGAGCAGTTCTTC. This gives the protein CASSQESLRGTNEQFF.

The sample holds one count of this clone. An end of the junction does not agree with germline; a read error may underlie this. CDR3 protein: CASSLASGTQYF. The CDR3 DNA reads TGTGCTAGCAGCTTAGCCAGTGGGACCCAGTACTTC. The chain has TRBV7-7 and TRBJ2-5; D not resolved. The CDR3 consists of 12 residues. CDR1 SSHAT and CDR2 FNYEAQ come from the germline V gene (reference sequence).

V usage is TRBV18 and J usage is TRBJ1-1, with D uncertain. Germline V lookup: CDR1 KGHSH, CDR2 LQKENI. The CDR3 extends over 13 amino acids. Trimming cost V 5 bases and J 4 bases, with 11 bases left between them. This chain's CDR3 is CASSREWGTEAFF. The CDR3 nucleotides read TGTGCCAGCTCAAGGGAGTGGGGCACTGAAGCTTTCTTT.

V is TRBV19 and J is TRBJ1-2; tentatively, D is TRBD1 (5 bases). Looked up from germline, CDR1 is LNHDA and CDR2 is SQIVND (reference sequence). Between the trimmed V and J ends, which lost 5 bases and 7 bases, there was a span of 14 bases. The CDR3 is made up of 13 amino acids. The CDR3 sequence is CASSLQGTGGYTF. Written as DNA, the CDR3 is TGTGCCAGTAGTTTGCAGGGAACAGGTGGCTACACCTTC.

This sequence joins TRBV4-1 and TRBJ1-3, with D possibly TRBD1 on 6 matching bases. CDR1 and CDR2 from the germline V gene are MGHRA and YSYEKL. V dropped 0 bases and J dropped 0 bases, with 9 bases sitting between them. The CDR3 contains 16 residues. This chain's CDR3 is CASSQDGGPSGNTIYF. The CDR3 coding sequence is TGCGCCAGCAGCCAAGATGGGGGCCCCTCTGGAAACACCATATATTTT.

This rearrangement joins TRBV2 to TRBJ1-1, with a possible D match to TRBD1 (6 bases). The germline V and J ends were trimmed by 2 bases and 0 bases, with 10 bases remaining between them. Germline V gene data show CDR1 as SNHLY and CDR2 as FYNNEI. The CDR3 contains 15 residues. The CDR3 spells CASSEMGQLNTEAFF. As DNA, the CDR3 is TGTGCCAGCAGTGAAATGGGACAACTGAACACTGAAGCTTTCTTT.

Written as DNA, the CDR3 is TGTGCCAGCAGCCAAGGCGCAGGGGGCTTCTATGGCTACACCTTC. It specifies CASSQGAGGFYGYTF. The V and J genes are TRBV14 and TRBJ1-2, with TRBD1 identical over 8 bases. The ends lost 1 base at V and 4 bases at J; junction bases unmatched: 5. Germline-derived CDR1 and CDR2 are SGHDN and FVKESK. The CDR3 sequence is 15 residues long.

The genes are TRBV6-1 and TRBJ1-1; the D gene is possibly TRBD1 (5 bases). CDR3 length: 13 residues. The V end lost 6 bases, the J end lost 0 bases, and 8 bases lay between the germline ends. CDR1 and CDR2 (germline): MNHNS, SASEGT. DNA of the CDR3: TGTGCCAGCAGACGGACATTGAACACTGAAGCTTTCTTT. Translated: CASRRTLNTEAFF.

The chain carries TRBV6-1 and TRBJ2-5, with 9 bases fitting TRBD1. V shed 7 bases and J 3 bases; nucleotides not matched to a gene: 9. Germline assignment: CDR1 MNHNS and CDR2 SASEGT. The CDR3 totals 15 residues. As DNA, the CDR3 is TGTGCCAGCAAGGGCCCCGGGACAGGGAAAGAGACCCAGTACTTC. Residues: CASKGPGTGKETQYF.

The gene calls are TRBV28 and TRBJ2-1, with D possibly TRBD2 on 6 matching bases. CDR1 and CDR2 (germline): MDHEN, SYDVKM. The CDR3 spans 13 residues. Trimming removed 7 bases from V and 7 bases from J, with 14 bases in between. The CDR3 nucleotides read TGTGCCAGCACCACGGGGGTCGTGAATGAGCAGTTCTTC. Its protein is CASTTGVVNEQFF.